What follows are 16 T cell receptor beta chains derived from one specimen sequenced in a study of shared clonotypes between healthy human individuals. The method was immunoSEQ multiplex PCR; TCRdb's version includes in-frame clones alone and lacks a portion of them. The profile shows under 600,000 clones, just over 75% of them singletons. The sequenced material came from PBMCs. These receptors were collected from a woman in her thirties or forties in good health. Some clones in this sample may be carry-over from other donors' samples.

The gene calls are TRBV13 and TRBJ2-1; TRBD2 agrees at 7 bases. Germline CDR1 PRHDT, CDR2 FYEKMQ (reference sequence). The CDR3 sequence is 17 residues long. V shed 3 bases and J 6 bases; nucleotides not matched to a gene: 14. CDR3 coding DNA: TGTGCCAGCAGCTTTTGGGTCGGGGGGAAGCAGACCAATGAGCAGTTCTTC. Translating it yields CASSFWVGGKQTNEQFF.

V gene TRBV19 combines with J gene TRBJ1-2, with TRBD1 matching over 8 bases. The germline CDR1 and CDR2 sequences are LNHDA and SQIVND (reference sequence). V lost 4 bases, J lost 7 bases, and 5 bases stayed unmatched. The CDR3 totals 13 residues. In DNA, the CDR3 is TGTGCCAGTAGTAGGCAAGGGACAGGTGGCTACACCTTC. This translates into CASSRQGTGGYTF.

This clone was counted between two and nine times. The gene calls are TRBV4-3 and TRBJ2-1, with D hard to call. Trimming pared 2 bases from V and 4 bases from J, leaving 6 bases between. This CDR3 has 13 residues. Germline CDR1 LGHNA, CDR2 YSLEER. The CDR3 region is CASSQTLYNEQFF. For the CDR3, the DNA is TGCGCCAGCAGCCAAACATTGTACAATGAGCAGTTCTTC.

This rearrangement joins TRBV29-1 to TRBJ2-1, with 8 bases identical to TRBD2. This CDR3 region has 14 residues. CDR1 SQVTM and CDR2 ANQGSEA come from the germline V gene. V lost 6 bases, J lost 4 bases, and 8 bases stayed unmatched. The CDR3 spells CSVLLAANYNEQFF. In DNA, the CDR3 is TGCAGCGTCCTACTAGCGGCGAATTACAATGAGCAGTTCTTC.

This chain joins TRBV5-1 and TRBJ2-6, with 8 bases lining up with TRBD1. The length of the CDR3 is 20 residues. Germline values: CDR1 SGHRS, CDR2 YFSETQ. V lost 2 bases to trimming and J lost 0 bases; unmatched junction nucleotides: 13. The CDR3 reads CASSLEGQVFGSSGANVLTF. The CDR3 DNA reads as TGCGCCAGCAGCTTAGAGGGACAGGTTTTCGGGAGCTCTGGGGCCAACGTCCTGACTTTC.

The V gene is TRBV19, the J gene TRBJ1-5; tentatively, D is TRBD1 (6 bases). CDR3 length: 18 residues. V was trimmed by 9 bases and J by 6 bases, leaving 30 bases between them. Germline loops: CDR1 LNHDA, CDR2 SQIVND (reference sequence). The CDR3 DNA sequence: TGTGCCAGAGCCGTTTGTGGAACCGGGACATATATCGCTCAGCCCCAGCATTTT. Its protein is CARAVCGTGTYIAQPQHF.

This clone was detected a few times. V usage is TRBV5-4 and J usage is TRBJ2-3; the match to TRBD2 covers 12 bases. This CDR3 is 13 amino acids long. Germline trimming cut 10 bases from V and 3 bases from J; bases unmatched to any gene: 3. The V gene's germline CDR1 is SGHNT and CDR2 YYREEE (reference sequence). The CDR3 loop reads CAPGLAGTDTQYF. Here the CDR3 DNA reads TGTGCCCCCGGACTAGCGGGAACAGATACGCAGTATTTT.

The V call is TRBV21-1, the J call TRBJ1-1; the D call TRBD1 from the table was never checked on the DNA. TRBV21-1 is a recognized pseudogene. The CDR3 runs 14 residues. CDR3 in DNA: TGTGCCAGCAGCGGGCAACAGGCTCACACTGAAGCTTTCTTT. Translated, it gives CASSGQQAHTEAFF.

This clone was detected a few times. This may come from a read error, since a much larger clone is one base off. The chain uses TRBV2 and TRBJ1-1; D is ambiguous. The V gene lost 3 bases and the J gene lost 0 bases, with 8 bases spanning the gap. The CDR3 extends over 14 amino acids. Germline V lookup: CDR1 SNHLY, CDR2 FYNNEI. The CDR3 coding sequence is TGTGCCAGCAGTGATAAAGGGATGAACACTGAAGCTTTCTTT. As protein: CASSDKGMNTEAFF.

The V and J genes are TRBV29-1 and TRBJ2-5, with 8 bases identical to TRBD2. V lost 3 bases to trimming and J lost 4 bases; unmatched junction nucleotides: 4. The length of the CDR3 is 13 residues. Germline-derived CDR1 and CDR2 are SQVTM and ANQGSEA. The CDR3 sequence is CSVDGRARETQYF. The CDR3 nucleotides are TGCAGCGTTGACGGGAGGGCCCGAGAGACCCAGTACTTC.

The chain joins TRBV28 to TRBJ1-3; D not certain. V lost 3 bases and J lost 5, with 8 bases in between. The CDR3 has 13 amino acids. Germline CDR1 is MDHEN and CDR2 is SYDVKM. The CDR3 nucleotides are TGTGCCAGCAGTTTTGAGGGCCGAAACACCATATATTTT. Translation: CASSFEGRNTIYF.

The genes are TRBV6-5 and TRBJ1-5, with 8 positions matching TRBD1. This CDR3 is 14 amino acids long. Trimming removed 2 bases from V and 7 bases from J; junction bases left unmatched: 4. Germline V gives CDR1 MNHEY, CDR2 SVGAGI. The CDR3 spells CASSYGQGRQPQHF. The DNA for the CDR3 is TGTGCCAGCAGTTACGGACAGGGCAGGCAGCCCCAGCATTTT.

The CDR3 DNA is TGTGCCAGCAGTTTAAAAAGCGGTCTAACCCAGTACTTC. Translated: CASSLKSGLTQYF. This chain connects TRBV27 to TRBJ2-5, with a possible D match to TRBD2 (5 bases). Trimming shortened V by 2 bases and J by 8 bases, and 12 bases separated the two germline ends. The germline CDR1 and CDR2 sequences are MNHEY and SMNVEV (reference sequence). The CDR3 has 13 residues.

Only a few counts were recorded for this clone. V usage is TRBV5-1 and J usage is TRBJ2-2; D is unclear. V lost 3 bases to trimming and J lost 6 bases, with 9 bases between them. The CDR3 covers 13 residues. Germline-derived CDR1 and CDR2 are SGHRS and YFSETQ. The CDR3 DNA is TGCGCCAGCAGCTCAAGAATGGCCGGGGAGCTGTTTTTT. It specifies CASSSRMAGELFF.

Only a few counts were recorded for this clone. The genes are TRBV28 and TRBJ1-5, with TRBD1 identical over 7 bases. This CDR3 comprises 15 residues. Germline V gene sequence: CDR1 MDHEN, CDR2 SYDVKM. J was trimmed by 3 bases and V by 2 bases; bases with no gene match: 4. DNA of the CDR3: TGTGCCAGCAGTTTAGCCAGGGGGTTCAATCAGCCCCAGCATTTT. Protein product: CASSLARGFNQPQHF.

The chain couples TRBV5-1 to TRBJ2-7, with 9 bases identical to TRBD2. The CDR3 spans 17 residues. Trimming cost V 4 bases and J 3 bases; bases outside gene matches: 14. Germline lookup yields CDR1 SGHRS and CDR2 YFSETQ. Here the CDR3 DNA reads TGCGCCAGCAGCAGGGGAACGGGATTACTAGCGGGCTACGAGCAGTACTTC. Translation gives CASSRGTGLLAGYEQYF.